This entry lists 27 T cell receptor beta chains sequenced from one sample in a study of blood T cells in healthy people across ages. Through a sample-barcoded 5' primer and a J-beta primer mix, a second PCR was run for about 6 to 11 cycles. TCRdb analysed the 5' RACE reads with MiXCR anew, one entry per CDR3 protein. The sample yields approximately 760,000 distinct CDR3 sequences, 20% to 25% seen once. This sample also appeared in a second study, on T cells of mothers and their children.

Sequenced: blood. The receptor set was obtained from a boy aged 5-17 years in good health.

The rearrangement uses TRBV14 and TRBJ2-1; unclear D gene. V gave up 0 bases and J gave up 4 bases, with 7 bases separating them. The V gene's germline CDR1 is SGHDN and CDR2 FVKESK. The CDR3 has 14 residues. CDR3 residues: CASSQDLLYNEQFF. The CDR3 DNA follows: TGTGCCAGCAGCCAAGATCTACTATACAATGAGCAGTTCTTC.

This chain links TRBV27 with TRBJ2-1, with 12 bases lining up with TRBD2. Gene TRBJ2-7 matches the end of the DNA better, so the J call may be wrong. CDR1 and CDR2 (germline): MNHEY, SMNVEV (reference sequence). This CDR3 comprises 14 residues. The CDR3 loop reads CASSTGLAGSEQYF. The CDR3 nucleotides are TGTGCCAGCAGCACCGGACTAGCGGGATCCGAGCAGTACTTC.

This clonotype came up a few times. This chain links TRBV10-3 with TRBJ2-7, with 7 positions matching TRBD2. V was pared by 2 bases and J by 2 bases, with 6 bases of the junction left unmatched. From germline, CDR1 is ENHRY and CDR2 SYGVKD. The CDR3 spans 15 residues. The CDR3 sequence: CAISELGGGAYEQYF. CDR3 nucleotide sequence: TGTGCCATCAGTGAGCTAGGCGGGGGAGCCTACGAGCAGTACTTC.

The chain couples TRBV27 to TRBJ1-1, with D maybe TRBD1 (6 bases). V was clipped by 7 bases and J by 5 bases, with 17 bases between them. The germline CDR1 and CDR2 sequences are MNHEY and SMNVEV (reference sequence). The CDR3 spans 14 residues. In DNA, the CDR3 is TGTGCCAGCATCGATTTACAGGGAAATACTGAAGCTTTCTTT. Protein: CASIDLQGNTEAFF.

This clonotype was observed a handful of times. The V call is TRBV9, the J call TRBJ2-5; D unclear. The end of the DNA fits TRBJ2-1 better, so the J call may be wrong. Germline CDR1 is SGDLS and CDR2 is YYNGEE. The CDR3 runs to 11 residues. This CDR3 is CASSWGSEQFF. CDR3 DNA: TGTGCCAGCAGCTGGGGTAGTGAGCAGTTCTTC.

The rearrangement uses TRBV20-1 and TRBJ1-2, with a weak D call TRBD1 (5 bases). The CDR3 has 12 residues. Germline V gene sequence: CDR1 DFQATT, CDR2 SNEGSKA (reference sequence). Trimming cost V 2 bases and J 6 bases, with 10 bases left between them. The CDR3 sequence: CSARFGGDGYTF. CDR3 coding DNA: TGCAGTGCTAGATTTGGGGGGGATGGCTACACCTTC.

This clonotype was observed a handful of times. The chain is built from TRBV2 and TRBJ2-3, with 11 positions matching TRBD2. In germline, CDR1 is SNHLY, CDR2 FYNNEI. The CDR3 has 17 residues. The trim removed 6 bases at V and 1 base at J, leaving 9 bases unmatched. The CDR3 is CASRRRTSGFRTDTQYF. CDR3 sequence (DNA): TGTGCCAGCAGACGCAGGACTAGCGGGTTCCGCACAGATACGCAGTATTTT.

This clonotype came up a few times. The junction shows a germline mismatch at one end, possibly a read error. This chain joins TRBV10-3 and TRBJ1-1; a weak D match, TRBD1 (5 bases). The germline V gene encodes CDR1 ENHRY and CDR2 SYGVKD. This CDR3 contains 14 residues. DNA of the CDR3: TGTGCCATCAGTGAGTCGGGGGTGGGCGCTGAAGCTCTCTTT. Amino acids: CAISESGVGAEALF.

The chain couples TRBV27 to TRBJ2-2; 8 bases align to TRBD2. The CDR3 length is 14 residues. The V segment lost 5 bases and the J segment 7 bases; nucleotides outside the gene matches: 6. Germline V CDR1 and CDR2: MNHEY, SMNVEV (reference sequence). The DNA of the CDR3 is TGTGCCAGCAGTCCGACTAGCGATGTCGGGGAGCTGTTTTTT. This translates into CASSPTSDVGELFF.

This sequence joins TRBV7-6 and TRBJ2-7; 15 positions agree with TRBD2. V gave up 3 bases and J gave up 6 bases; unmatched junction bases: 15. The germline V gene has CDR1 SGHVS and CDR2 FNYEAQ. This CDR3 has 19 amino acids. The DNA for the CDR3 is TGTGCCAGCAGCTTCTCGCTTCCCTACTTGGGACTAGCGGGAGGCGAGCAGTACTTC. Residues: CASSFSLPYLGLAGGEQYF.

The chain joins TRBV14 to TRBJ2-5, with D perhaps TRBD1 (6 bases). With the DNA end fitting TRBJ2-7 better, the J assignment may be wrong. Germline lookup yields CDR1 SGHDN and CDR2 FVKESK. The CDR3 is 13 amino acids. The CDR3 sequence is CASRGANPYEQYF. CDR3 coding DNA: TGTGCCAGCAGGGGGGCAAACCCCTACGAGCAGTACTTC.

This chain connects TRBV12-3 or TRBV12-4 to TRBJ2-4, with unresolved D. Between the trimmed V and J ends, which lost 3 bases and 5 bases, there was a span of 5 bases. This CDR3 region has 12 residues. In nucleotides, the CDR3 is TGTGCCAGCAGTTTCTCCCAAAACATTCAGTACTTC. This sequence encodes CASSFSQNIQYF.

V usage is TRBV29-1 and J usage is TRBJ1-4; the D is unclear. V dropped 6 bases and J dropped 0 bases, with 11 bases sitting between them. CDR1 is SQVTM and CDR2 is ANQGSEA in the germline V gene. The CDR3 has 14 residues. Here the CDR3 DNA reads TGCAGCGTACTGGACGGGTCAACTAATGAAAAACTGTTTTTT. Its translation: CSVLDGSTNEKLFF.

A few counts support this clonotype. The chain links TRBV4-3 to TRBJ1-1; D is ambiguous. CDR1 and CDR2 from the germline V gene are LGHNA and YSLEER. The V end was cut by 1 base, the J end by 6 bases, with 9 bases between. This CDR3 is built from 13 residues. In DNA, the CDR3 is TGCGCCAGCAGCCAAGGTGTACAATCTGAAGCTTTCTTT. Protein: CASSQGVQSEAFF.

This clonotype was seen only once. The CDR3 DNA reads TGTGCCAGCAGCCTGCAACCAGATTTGGGAGAGACCCAGTACTTC. It codes for CASSLQPDLGETQYF. The chain links TRBV7-9 to TRBJ2-5; D not certain. The length of the CDR3 is 15 residues. Per germline, CDR1 SEHNR and CDR2 FQNEAQ (reference sequence). V lost 5 bases and J lost 4, with 17 bases in between.

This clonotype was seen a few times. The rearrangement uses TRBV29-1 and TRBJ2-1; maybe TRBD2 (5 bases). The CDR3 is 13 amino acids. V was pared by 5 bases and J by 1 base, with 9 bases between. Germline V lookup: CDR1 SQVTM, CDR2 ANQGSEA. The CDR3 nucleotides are TGCAGCGTTCGAGGGCTGTCCTACAATGAGCAGTTCTTC. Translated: CSVRGLSYNEQFF.

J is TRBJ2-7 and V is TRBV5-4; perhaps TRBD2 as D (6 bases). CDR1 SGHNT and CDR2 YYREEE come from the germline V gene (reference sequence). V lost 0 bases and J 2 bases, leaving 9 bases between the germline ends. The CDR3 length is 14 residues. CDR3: CASSLGGAAYEQYF. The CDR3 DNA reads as TGTGCCAGCAGCTTGGGCGGGGCCGCCTACGAGCAGTACTTC.

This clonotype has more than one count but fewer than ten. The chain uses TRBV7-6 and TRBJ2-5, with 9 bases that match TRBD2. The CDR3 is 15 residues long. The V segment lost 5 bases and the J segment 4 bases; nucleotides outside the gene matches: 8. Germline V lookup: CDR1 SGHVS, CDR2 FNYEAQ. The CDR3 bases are TGTGCCAGCAGCCCGAATCTAGCGGGACGAGAGACCCAGTACTTC. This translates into CASSPNLAGRETQYF.

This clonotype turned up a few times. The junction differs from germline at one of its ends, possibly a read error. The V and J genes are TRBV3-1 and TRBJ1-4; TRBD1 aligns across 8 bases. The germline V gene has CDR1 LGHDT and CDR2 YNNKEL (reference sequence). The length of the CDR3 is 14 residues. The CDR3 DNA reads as TGCGCCAGCAGCCAAGTTGGGACAGGCGAAAAACTGTTTTTT. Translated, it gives CASSQVGTGEKLFF. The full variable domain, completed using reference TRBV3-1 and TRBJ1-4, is DTAVSQTPKYLVTQMGNDKSIKCEQNLGHDTMYWYKQDSKKFLKIMFSYNNKELIINETVPNRFSPKSPDKAHLNLHINSLELGDSAVYFCASSQVGTGEKLFFGSGTQLSVL.

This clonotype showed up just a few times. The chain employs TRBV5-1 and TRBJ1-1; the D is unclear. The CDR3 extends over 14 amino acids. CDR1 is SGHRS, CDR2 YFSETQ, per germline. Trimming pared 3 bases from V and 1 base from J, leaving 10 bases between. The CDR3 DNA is TGCGCCAGCAGCTCGTCCGAGCGGAACACTGAAGCTTTCTTT. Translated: CASSSSERNTEAFF. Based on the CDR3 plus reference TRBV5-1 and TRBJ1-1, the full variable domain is KAGVTQTPRYLIKTRGQQVTLSCSPISGHRSVSWYQQTPGQGLQFLFEYFSETQRNKGNFPGRFSGRQFSNSRSEMNVSTLELGDSALYLCASSSSERNTEAFFGQGTRLTVV.

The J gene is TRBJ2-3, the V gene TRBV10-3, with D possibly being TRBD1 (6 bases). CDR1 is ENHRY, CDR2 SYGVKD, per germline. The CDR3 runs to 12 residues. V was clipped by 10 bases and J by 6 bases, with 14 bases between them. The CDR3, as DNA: TGTGCCAACAGGGCGGATTCGGATACGCAGTATTTT. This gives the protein CANRADSDTQYF.

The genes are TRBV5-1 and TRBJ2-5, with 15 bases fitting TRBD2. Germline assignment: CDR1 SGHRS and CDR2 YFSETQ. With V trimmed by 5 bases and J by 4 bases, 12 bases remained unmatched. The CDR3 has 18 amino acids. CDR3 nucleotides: TGCGCCAGCAGACCTGGACTAGCGGGAGGGAGTTCAGGAGAGACCCAGTACTTC. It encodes CASRPGLAGGSSGETQYF.

The CDR3 sequence is CSVEGLASETQYF. The CDR3 DNA is TGCAGCGTTGAAGGCCTAGCGTCCGAGACCCAGTACTTC. The V gene is TRBV29-1, the J gene TRBJ2-5; D possibly corresponds to TRBD2 (6 bases). This CDR3 has 13 amino acids. Per germline, CDR1 SQVTM and CDR2 ANQGSEA. The germline V and J ends were trimmed by 1 base and 5 bases, with 11 bases remaining between them.

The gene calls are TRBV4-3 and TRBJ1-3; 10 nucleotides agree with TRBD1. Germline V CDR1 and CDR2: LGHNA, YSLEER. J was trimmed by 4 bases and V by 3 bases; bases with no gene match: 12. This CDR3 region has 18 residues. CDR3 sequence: CASSHEIPGQGLGNTIYF. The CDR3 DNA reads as TGCGCCAGCAGCCATGAAATCCCGGGACAGGGGCTAGGAAACACCATATATTTT.

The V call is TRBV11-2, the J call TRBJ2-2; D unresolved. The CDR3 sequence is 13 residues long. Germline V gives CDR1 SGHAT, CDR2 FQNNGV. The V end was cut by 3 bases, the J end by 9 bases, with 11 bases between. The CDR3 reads CASSFYSFWELFF. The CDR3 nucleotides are TGTGCCAGCAGCTTTTATAGTTTCTGGGAGCTGTTTTTT.

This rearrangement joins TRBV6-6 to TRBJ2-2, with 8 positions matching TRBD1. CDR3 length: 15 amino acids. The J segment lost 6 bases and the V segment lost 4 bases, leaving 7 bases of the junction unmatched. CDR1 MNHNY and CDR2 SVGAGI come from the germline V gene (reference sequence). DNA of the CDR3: TGTGCCAGCAGTTTTAATACAGGGGGTTCCGGGGAGCTGTTTTTT. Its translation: CASSFNTGGSGELFF.

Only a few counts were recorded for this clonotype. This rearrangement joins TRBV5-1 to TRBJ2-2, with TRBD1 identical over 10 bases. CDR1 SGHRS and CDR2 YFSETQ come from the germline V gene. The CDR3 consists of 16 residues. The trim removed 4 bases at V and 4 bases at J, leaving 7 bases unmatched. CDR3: CASSLGQGRGTGELFF. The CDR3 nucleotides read TGCGCCAGCAGCCTGGGACAGGGGCGAGGCACCGGGGAGCTGTTTTTT. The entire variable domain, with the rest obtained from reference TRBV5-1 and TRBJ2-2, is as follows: KAGVTQTPRYLIKTRGQQVTLSCSPISGHRSVSWYQQTPGQGLQFLFEYFSETQRNKGNFPGRFSGRQFSNSRSEMNVSTLELGDSALYLCASSLGQGRGTGELFFGEGSRLTVL.